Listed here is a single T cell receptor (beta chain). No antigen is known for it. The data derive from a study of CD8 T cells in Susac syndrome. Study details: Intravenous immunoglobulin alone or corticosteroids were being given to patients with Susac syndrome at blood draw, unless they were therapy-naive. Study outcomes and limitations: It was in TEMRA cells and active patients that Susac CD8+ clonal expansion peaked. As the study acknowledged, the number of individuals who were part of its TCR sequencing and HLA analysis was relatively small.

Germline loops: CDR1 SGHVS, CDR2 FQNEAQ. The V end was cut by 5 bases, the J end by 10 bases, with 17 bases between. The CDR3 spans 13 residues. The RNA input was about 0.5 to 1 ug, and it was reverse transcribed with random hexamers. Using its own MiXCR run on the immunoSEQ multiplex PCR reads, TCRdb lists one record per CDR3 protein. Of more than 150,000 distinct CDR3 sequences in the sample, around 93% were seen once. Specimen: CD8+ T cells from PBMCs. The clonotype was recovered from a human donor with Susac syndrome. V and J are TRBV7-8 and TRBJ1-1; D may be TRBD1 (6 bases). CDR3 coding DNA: TGTGCCAGCAGCCCAGGGGTCTCAACGGCAGCTTTCTTT. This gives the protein CASSPGVSTAAFF.